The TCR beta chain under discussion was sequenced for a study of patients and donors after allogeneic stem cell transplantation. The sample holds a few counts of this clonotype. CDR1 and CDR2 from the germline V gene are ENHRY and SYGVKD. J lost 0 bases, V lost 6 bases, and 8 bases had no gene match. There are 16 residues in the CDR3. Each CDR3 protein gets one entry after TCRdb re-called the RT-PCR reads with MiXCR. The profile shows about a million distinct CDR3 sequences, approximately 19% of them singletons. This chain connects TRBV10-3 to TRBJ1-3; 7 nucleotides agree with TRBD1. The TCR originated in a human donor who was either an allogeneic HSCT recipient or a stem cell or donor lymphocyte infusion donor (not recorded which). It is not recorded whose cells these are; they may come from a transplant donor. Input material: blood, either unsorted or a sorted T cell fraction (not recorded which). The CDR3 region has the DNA TGTGCCATCAGCTGGGACAGCTATTACTCTGGAAACACCATATATTTT. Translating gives CAISWDSYYSGNTIYF.